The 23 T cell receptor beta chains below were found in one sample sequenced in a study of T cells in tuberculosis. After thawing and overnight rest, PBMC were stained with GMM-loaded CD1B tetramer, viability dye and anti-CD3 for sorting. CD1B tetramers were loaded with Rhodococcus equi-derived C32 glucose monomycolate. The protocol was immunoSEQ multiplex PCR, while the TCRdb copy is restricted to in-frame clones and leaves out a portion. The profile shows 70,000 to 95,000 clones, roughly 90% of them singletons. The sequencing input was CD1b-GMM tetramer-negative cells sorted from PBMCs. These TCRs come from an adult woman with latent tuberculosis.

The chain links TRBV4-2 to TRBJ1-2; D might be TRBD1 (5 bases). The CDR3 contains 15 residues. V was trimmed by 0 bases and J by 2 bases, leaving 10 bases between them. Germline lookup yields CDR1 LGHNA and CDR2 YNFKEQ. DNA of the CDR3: TGTGCCAGCAGCCAAGATGGGGGGACCAACTATGGCTACACCTTC. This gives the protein CASSQDGGTNYGYTF.

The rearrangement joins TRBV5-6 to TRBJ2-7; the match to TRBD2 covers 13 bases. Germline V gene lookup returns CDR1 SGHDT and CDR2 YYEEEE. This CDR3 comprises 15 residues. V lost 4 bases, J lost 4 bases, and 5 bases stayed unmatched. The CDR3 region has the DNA TGTGCCAGCAGCGGAACTAGCGGGGGGGCTTACGAGCAGTACTTC. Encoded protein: CASSGTSGGAYEQYF. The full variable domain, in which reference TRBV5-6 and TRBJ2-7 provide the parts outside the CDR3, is DAGVTQSPTHLIKTRGQQVTLRCSPKSGHDTVSWYQQALGQGPQFIFQYYEEEERQRGNFPDRFSGHQFPNYSSELNVNALLLGDSALYLCASSGTSGGAYEQYFGPGTRLTVT.

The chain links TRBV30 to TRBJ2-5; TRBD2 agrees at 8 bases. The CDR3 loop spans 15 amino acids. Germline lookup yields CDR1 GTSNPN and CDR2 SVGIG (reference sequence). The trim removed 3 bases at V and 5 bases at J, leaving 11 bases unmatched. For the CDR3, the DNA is TGTGCCTGGAGGGCCCAACTAGCGGCATGGGAGACCCAGTACTTC. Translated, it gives CAWRAQLAAWETQYF.

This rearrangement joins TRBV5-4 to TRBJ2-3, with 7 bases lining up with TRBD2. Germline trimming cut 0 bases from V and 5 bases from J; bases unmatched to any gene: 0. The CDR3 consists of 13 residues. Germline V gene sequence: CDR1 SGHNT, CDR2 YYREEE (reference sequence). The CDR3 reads CASSLVAGDTQYF. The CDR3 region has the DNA TGTGCCAGCAGCTTGGTAGCGGGAGATACGCAGTATTTT.

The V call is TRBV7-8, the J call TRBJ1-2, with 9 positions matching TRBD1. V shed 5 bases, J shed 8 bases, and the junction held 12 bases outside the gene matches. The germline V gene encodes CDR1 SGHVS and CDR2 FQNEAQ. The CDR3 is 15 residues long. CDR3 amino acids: CASSGYRGPTGGYTF. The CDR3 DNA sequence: TGTGCCAGCAGCGGATACAGGGGGCCCACGGGAGGCTACACCTTC.

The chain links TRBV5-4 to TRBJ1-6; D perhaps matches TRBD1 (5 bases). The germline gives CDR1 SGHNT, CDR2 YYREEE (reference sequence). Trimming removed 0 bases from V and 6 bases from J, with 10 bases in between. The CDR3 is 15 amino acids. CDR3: CASSLGQLPNSPLHF. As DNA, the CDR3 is TGTGCCAGCAGCTTGGGACAGTTACCTAATTCACCCCTCCACTTT.

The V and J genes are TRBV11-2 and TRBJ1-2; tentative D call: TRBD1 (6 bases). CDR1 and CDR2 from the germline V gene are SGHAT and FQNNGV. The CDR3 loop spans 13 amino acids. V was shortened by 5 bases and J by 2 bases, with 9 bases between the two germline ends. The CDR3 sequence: CASSRTANYGYTF. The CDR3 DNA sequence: TGTGCCAGCAGCCGGACAGCAAACTATGGCTACACCTTC.

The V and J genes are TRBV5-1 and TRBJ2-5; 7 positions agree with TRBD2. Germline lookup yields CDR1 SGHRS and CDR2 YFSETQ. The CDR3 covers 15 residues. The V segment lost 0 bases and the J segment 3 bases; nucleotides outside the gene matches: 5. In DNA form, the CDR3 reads TGCGCCAGCAGCTTGGCCGGGAGGATGGAAGAGACCCAGTACTTC. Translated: CASSLAGRMEETQYF.

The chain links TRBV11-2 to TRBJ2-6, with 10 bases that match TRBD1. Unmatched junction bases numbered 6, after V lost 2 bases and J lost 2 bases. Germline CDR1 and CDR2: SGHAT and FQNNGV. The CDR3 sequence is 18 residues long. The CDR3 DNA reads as TGTGCCAGCAGCTTACCGGGACAGGGGCTCGCTGGGGCCAACGTCCTGACTTTC. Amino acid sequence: CASSLPGQGLAGANVLTF.

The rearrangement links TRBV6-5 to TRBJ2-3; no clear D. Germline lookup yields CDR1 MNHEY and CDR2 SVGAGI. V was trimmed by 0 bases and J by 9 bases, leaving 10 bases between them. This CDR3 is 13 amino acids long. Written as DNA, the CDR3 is TGTGCCAGCAGTTACTCCACTTTTGCGACGCAGTATTTT. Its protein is CASSYSTFATQYF.

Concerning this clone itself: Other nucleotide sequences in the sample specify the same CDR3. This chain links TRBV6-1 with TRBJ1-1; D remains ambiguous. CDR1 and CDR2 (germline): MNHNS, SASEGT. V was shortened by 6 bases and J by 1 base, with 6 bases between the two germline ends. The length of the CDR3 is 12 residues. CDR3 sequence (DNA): TGTGCCAGCAGCAGAGGGAACACTGAAGCTTTCTTT. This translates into CASSRGNTEAFF.

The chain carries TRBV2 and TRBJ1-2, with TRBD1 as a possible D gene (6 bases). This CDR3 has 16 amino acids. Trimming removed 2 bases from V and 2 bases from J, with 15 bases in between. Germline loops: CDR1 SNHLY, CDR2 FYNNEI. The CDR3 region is CASSETGKGPNYGYTF. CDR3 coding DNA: TGTGCCAGCAGTGAAACAGGGAAGGGGCCGAACTATGGCTACACCTTC.

The CDR3 region is CASRATSGGSDTQYF. Written as DNA, the CDR3 is TGTGCCAGCAGGGCTACTAGCGGGGGGTCAGATACGCAGTATTTT. The chain joins TRBV2 to TRBJ2-3; 12 bases match TRBD2. The CDR3 covers 15 residues. Germline loops: CDR1 SNHLY, CDR2 FYNNEI. Losses at the gene ends were 6 bases for V and 4 bases for J; bases not matched to a gene: 5.

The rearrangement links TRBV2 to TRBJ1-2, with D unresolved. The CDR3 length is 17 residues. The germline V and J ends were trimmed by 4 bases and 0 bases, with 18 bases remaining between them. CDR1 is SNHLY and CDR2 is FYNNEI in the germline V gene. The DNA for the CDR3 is TGTGCCAGCAGTGTAAGGCGGGTAGGAGGATCTAACTATGGCTACACCTTC. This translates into CASSVRRVGGSNYGYTF. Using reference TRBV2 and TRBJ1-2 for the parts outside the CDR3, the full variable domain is EPEVTQTPSHQVTQMGQEVILRCVPISNHLYFYWYRQILGQKVEFLVSFYNNEISEKSEIFDDQFSVERPDGSNFTLKIRSTKLEDSAMYFCASSVRRVGGSNYGYTFGSGTRLTVV.

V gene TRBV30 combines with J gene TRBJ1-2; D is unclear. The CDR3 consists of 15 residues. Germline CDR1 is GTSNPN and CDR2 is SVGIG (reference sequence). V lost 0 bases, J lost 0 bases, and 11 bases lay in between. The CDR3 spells CAWSVLRVSNYGYTF. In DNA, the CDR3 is TGTGCCTGGAGTGTACTCCGGGTATCTAACTATGGCTACACCTTC.

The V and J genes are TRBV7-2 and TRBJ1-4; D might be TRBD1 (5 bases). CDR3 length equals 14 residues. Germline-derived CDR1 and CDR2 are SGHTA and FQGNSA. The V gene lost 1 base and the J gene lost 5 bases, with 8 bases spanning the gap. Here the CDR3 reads CASSLGGANEKLFF. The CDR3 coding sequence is TGTGCCAGCAGCTTAGGCGGGGCGAATGAAAAACTGTTTTTT.

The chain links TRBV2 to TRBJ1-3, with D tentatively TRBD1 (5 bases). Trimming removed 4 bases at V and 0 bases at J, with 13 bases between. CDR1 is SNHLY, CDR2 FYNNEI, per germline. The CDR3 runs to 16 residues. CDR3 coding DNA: TGTGCCAGCAGTGTCCAGGGTACATCCTCTGGAAACACCATATATTTT. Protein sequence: CASSVQGTSSGNTIYF. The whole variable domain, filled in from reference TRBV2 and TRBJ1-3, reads EPEVTQTPSHQVTQMGQEVILRCVPISNHLYFYWYRQILGQKVEFLVSFYNNEISEKSEIFDDQFSVERPDGSNFTLKIRSTKLEDSAMYFCASSVQGTSSGNTIYFGEGSWLTVV.

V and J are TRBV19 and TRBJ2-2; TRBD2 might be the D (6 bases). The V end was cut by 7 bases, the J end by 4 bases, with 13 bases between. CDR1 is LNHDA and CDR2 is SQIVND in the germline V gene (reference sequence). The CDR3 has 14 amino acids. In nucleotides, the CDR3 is TGTGCCAGTAATAGCGGACTGCCCACCGGGGAGCTGTTTTTT. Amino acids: CASNSGLPTGELFF.

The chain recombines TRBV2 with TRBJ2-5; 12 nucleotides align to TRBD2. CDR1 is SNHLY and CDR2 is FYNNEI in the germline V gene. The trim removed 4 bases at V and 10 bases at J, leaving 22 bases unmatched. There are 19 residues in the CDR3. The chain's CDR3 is CASSVPKGSVRLAGEGQYF. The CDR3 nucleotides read TGTGCCAGCAGTGTTCCGAAGGGTTCCGTACGACTAGCGGGGGAGGGCCAGTACTTC.

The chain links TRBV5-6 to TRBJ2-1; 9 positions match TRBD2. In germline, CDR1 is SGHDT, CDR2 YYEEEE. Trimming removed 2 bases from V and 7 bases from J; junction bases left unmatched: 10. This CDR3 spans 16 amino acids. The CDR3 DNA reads TGTGCCAGCAGCTTAGAAGCGGGGGGCCCTCCGAATGAGCAGTTCTTC. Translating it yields CASSLEAGGPPNEQFF.

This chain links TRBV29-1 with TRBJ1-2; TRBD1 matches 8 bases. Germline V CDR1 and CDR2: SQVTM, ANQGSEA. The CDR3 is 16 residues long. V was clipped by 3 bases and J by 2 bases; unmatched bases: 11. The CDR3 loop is CSVDHLGRQGNYGYTF. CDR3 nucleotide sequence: TGCAGCGTTGACCACCTGGGGAGACAGGGGAACTATGGCTACACCTTC.

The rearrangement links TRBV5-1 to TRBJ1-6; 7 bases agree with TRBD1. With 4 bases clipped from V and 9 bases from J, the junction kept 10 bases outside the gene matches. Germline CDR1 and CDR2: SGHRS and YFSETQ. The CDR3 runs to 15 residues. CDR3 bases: TGCGCCAGCAGCGTCCAGGGGGTGGGTGGTTCACCCCTCCACTTT. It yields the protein CASSVQGVGGSPLHF. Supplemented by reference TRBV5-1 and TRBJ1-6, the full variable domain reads KAGVTQTPRYLIKTRGQQVTLSCSPISGHRSVSWYQQTPGQGLQFLFEYFSETQRNKGNFPGRFSGRQFSNSRSEMNVSTLELGDSALYLCASSVQGVGGSPLHFGNGTRLTVT.

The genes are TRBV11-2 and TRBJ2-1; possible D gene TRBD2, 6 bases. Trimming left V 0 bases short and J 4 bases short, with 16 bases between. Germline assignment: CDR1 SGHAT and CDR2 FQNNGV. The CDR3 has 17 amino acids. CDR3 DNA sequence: TGTGCCAGCAGCTTAGATCGGGGGAGCCCACTATACAATGAGCAGTTCTTC. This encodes CASSLDRGSPLYNEQFF.